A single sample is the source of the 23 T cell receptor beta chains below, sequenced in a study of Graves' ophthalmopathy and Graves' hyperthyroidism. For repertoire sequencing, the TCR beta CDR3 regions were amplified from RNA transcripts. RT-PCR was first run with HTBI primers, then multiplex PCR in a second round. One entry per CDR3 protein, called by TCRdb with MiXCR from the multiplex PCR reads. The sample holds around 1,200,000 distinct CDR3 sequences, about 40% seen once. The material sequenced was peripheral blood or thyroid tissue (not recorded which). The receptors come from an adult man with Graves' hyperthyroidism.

This CDR3 reads CASSWVDTQYF. In DNA, the CDR3 is TGTGCCAGCAGTTGGGTGGATACCCAGTACTTC. The chain joins TRBV28 to TRBJ2-5; no firm D call. There are 11 residues in the CDR3. Deletions cut 4 bases from V and 8 bases from J, with 8 bases between. Germline V gene data show CDR1 as MDHEN and CDR2 as SYDVKM.

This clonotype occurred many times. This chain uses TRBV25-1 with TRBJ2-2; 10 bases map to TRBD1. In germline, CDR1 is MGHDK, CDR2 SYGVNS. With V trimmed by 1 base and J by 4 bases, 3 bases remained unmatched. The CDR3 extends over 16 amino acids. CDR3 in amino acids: CASSEFGTGATGELFF. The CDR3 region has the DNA TGTGCCAGCAGTGAATTCGGGACAGGGGCCACCGGGGAGCTGTTTTTT.

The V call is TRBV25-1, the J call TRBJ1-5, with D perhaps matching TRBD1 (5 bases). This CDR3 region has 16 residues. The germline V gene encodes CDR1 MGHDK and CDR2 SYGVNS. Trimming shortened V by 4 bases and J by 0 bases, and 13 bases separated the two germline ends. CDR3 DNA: TGTGCCAGCAGTGCCTTGGGGGAGCTTAGCAATCAGCCCCAGCATTTT. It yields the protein CASSALGELSNQPQHF.

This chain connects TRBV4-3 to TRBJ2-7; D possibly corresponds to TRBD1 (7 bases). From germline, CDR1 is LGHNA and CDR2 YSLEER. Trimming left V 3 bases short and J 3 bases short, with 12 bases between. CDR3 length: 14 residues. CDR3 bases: TGCGCCAGCAGCCAGGGGGGACAGAACTACGAGCAGTACTTC. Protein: CASSQGGQNYEQYF.

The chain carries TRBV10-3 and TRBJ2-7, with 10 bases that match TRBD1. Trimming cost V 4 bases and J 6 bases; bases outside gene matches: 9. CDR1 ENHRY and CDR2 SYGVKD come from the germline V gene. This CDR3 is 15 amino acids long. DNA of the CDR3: TGTGCCATCAGTGGGTCTACTAGGACAGGGGGCGAGCAGTACTTC. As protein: CAISGSTRTGGEQYF.

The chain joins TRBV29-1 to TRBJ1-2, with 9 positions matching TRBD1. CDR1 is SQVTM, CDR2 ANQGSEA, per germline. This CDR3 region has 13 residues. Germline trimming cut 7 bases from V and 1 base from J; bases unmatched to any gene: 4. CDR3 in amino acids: CSARQGDNYGYTF. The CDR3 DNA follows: TGCAGCGCCAGACAGGGGGATAACTATGGCTACACCTTC. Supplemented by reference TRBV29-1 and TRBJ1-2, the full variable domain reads SAVISQKPSRDICQRGTSLTIQCQVDSQVTMMFWYRQQPGQSLTLIATANQGSEATYESGFVIDKFPISRPNLTFSTLTVSNMSPEDSSIYLCSARQGDNYGYTFGSGTRLTVV.

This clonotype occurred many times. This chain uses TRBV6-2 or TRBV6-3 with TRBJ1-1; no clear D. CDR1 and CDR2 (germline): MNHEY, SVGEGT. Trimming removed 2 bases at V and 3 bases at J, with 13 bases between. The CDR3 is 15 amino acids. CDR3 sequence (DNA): TGTGCCAGCAGTTACGGTGGCAGCTTGTACACTGAAGCTTTCTTT. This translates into CASSYGGSLYTEAFF.

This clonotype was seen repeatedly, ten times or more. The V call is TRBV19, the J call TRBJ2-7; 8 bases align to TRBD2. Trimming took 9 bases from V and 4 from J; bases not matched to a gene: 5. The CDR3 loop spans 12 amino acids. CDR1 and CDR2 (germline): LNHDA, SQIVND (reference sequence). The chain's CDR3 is CASSGSLYEQYF. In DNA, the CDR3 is TGTGCCAGCAGCGGGAGTCTATACGAGCAGTACTTC.

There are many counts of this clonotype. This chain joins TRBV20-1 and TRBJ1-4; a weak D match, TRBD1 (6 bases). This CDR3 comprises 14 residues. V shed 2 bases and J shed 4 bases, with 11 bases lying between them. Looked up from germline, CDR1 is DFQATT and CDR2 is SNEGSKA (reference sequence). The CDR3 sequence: CSARRTGSNEKLFF. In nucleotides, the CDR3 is TGCAGTGCTAGAAGAACAGGGAGTAATGAAAAACTGTTTTTT.

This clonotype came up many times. CDR3 loop: CSALIAQANTGELFF. The CDR3 DNA reads as TGCAGCGCCTTAATTGCTCAGGCGAACACCGGGGAGCTGTTTTTT. This sequence joins TRBV29-1 and TRBJ2-2; no clear D. Germline assignment: CDR1 SQVTM and CDR2 ANQGSEA. Trimming removed 7 bases at V and 0 bases at J, with 15 bases between. There are 15 residues in the CDR3.

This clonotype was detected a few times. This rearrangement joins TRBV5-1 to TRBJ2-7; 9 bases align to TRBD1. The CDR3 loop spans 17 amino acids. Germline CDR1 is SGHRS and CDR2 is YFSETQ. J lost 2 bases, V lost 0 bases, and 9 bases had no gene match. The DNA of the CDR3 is TGCGCCAGCAGCTTGGGGGTCCGGGACAGGGACCCCTACGAGCAGTACTTC. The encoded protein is CASSLGVRDRDPYEQYF.

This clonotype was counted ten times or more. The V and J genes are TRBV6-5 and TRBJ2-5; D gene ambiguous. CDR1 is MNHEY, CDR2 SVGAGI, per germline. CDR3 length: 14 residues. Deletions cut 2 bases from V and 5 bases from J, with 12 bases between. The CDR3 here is CASSYGRSRETQYF. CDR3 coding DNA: TGTGCCAGCAGTTACGGGCGTTCAAGGGAGACCCAGTACTTC.

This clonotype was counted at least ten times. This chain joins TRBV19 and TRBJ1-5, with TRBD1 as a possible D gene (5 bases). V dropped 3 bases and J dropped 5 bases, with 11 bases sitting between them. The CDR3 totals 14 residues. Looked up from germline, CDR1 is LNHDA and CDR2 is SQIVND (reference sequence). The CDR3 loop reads CASSMRDGHQPQHF. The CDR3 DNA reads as TGTGCCAGTAGTATGCGGGACGGGCATCAGCCCCAGCATTTT.

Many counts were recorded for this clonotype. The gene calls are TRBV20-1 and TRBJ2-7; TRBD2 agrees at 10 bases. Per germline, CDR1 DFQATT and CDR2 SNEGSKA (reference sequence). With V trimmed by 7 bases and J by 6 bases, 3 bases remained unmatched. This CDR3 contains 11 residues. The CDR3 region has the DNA TGCAGTGGGCTAGCGGGAGTCGAGCAGTACTTC. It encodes CSGLAGVEQYF.

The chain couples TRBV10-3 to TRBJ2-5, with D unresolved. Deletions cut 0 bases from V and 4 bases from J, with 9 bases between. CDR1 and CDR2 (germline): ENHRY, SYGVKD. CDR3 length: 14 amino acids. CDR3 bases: TGTGCCATCAGTGAGTCTGGCTCGCGAGAGACCCAGTACTTC. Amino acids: CAISESGSRETQYF.

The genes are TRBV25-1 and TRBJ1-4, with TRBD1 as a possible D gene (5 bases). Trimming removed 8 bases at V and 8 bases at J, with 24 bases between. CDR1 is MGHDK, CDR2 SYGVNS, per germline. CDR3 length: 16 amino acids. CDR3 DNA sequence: TGTGCCAGCTCACGTGGACAAGGACCCCACTGGGAAAAACTGTTTTTT. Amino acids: CASSRGQGPHWEKLFF. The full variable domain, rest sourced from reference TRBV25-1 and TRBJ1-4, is EADIYQTPRYLVIGTGKKITLECSQTMGHDKMYWYQQDPGMELHLIHYSYGVNSTEKGDLSSESTVSRIRTEHFPLTLESARPSHTSQYLCASSRGQGPHWEKLFFGSGTQLSVL.

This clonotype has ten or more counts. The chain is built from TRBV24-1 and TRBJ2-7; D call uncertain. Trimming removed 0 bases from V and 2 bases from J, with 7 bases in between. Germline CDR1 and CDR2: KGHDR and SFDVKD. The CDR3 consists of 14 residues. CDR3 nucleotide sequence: TGTGCCACCAGTGATTTGCGCAGTCCCTACGAGCAGTACTTC. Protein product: CATSDLRSPYEQYF.

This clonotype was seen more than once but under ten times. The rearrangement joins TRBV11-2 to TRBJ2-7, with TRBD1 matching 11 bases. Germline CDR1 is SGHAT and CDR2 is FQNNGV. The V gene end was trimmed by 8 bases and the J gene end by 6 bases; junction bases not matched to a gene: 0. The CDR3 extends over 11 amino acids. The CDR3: CASGQGAEQYF. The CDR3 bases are TGTGCCAGCGGACAGGGGGCCGAGCAGTACTTC.

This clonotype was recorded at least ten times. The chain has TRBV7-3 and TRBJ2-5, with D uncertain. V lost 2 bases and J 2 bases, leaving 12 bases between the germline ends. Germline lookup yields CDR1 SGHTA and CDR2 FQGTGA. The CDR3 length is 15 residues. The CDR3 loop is CASSLWGVGQETQYF. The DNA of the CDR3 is TGTGCCAGCAGCTTATGGGGTGTAGGACAAGAGACCCAGTACTTC.

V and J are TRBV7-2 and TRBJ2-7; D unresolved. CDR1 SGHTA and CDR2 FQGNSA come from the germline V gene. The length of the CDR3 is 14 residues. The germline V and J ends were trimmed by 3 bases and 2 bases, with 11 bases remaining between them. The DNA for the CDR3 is TGTGCCAGCAGCTTGCACAAGAACGCCTACGAGCAGTACTTC. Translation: CASSLHKNAYEQYF.

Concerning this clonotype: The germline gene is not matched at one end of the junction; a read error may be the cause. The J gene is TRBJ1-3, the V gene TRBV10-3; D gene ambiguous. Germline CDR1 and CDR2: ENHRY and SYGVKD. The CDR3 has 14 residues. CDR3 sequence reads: CAIGSRGSGNTIYF. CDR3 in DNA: TGCGCCATCGGTTCTCGGGGATCTGGAAACACCATATATTTT.

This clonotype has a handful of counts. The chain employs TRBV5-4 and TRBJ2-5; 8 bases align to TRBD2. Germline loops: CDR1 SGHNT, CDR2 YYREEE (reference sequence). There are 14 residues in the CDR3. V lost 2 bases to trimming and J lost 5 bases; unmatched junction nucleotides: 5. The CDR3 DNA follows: TGTGCCAGCAGCTTATGGACTAGCCCGGAGACCCAGTACTTC. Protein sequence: CASSLWTSPETQYF.

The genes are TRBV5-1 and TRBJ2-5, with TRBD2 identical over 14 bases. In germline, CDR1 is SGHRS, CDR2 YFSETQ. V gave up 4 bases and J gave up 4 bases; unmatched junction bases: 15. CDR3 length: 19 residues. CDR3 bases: TGCGCCAGCAGCGAGCGACAAGACGGGACTAGCGGGAGAGGAGAGACCCAGTACTTC. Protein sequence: CASSERQDGTSGRGETQYF. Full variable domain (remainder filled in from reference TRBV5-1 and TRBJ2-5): KAGVTQTPRYLIKTRGQQVTLSCSPISGHRSVSWYQQTPGQGLQFLFEYFSETQRNKGNFPGRFSGRQFSNSRSEMNVSTLELGDSALYLCASSERQDGTSGRGETQYFGPGTRLLVL.